This T cell receptor (beta chain) was identified in a study of the immune and genomic landscape of osteosarcoma. Study conclusions and caveats: Five or six cases had a single hyperexpanded clone dominating the repertoire, all with fewer than 100 T-cell clonotypes.

The protocol was immunoSEQ multiplex PCR, while the TCRdb copy is restricted to in-frame clones and leaves out a portion. The repertoire holds approximately 810 clones, with about 64% as singletons. As for this clone: Its target is not known.

This sequence was found in a woman between 65 and 79 years old with osteosarcoma. Sequencing was carried out using primary tumor tissue from the humerus.

The CDR3 nucleotides read TGTGCCAGCTCACCGTCCTTTCTAATCCCGGTCTTCGCAAGTGGGTACACCGGGGAGCTGTTTTTT. It is translated as CASSPSFLIPVFASGYTGELFF. The chain recombines TRBV18 with TRBJ2-2; D is ambiguous. The germline gives CDR1 KGHSH, CDR2 LQKENI. V shed 3 bases and J shed 3 bases, with 32 bases lying between them. This CDR3 is 22 amino acids long.